These T cell receptor beta chains were read from a single sample in a study of blood T cells in healthy people across ages. TCRdb redid the calling of the 5' RACE reads with MiXCR, one entry per CDR3 protein. The table includes over 1,200,000 distinct CDR3 sequences, roughly 59% detected once. The sample taken for sequencing was blood. Receptors were obtained from a man aged 18 to 30 in good health. Each CDR3 is given with its conserved first and last residue. Clone size, where shown, is once, few, many, or a class for clones that have expanded.

NA	TRBV20-1	TRBJ2-1	CSADEAGGPYNEQFF
few	TRBV29-1	TRBJ1-2	CSVDSAEQDYGYTF
NA	TRBV4-2	TRBJ1-4	CASSQDRGHGGEKLFF
NA	TRBV4-2	TRBJ1-6	CASSQDIPGTYNSPLHF
NA	TRBV27	TRBJ1-1	CASSLSGGAYTEAFF
NA	TRBV6-1	TRBJ2-3	CATNEWGLLSLDTQYF
NA	TRBV15	TRBJ1-2	CATSVNPHRGLDGYTF
NA	TRBV29-1	TRBJ1-1	CSVLYTEAFF
NA	TRBV12-3/TRBV12-4	TRBJ1-1	CASRTLGTDTTNEAFF
NA	TRBV3-1	TRBJ2-1	CASSQAGAGEQFF
NA	TRBV2	TRBJ1-6	CASIMSSYNSPLHF
once	TRBV19	TRBJ2-7	CASSKVPGSSYEQYF
NA	TRBV4-1	TRBJ2-7	CASSQGWGQTAYEQYF
few	TRBV7-2	TRBJ2-3	CASSTSASTDTQYF
NA	TRBV7-2	TRBJ1-3	CASSLVGYSGNTIYF
NA	TRBV3-1	TRBJ1-2	CASSQGDRDQHGYTF
NA	TRBV7-9	TRBJ2-1	CASSLVGTMNEQFF
NA	TRBV12-3/TRBV12-4	TRBJ2-7	CASSPRTSVAYEQYF
NA	TRBV27	TRBJ2-7	CASSVTLGRPYEQYF
NA	TRBV27	TRBJ2-1	CASSFIGAGSYNEQFF
NA	TRBV9	TRBJ1-2	CASSVGATNYYGYTF
NA	TRBV15	TRBJ2-7	CATSKGIGSYEQYF
few	TRBV27	TRBJ2-3	CASSLDGSGGDTQYF
few	TRBV29-1	TRBJ2-6	CSALVRPTISGANVLTF
once	TRBV24-1	TRBJ2-6	CATSDPDRGSGANVLTF